A single T cell receptor (beta chain) is shown here with its context. It has no known antigen specificity. No qualities accompany the bases; no much larger clone lies one base away. TCRB CDR3 regions were amplified with the immunoSEQ multiplex PCR using forward primers for 54 TRBV segments and reverse primers for 13 TRBJ segments. Pre-culture CD4+ samples were sequenced at deep resolution with a target of 200,000 or so T cell genomes. Sequencing of the amplicons was done on an Illumina HiSeq System, giving 87 bp reads that spanned the CDR3. The study's own analysis went as follows. PCR and sequencing errors in the reads were corrected, and CDR3 regions were defined by aligning to IMGT reference sequences. Synthetic template pools were used to estimate template counts and unique rearrangement counts. Clonality was computed as 1 minus Pielou's evenness. The Daley-Smith estimator was used to estimate richness. Repertoire overlap was measured with Morisita's index. A clone counted as low-abundance if it appeared in cultured samples but went undetected in the pre-culture repertoire of the same donor. TCRdb took over this immuneACCESS table, retaining in-frame rearrangements with V and J assigned. Such tables are incomplete; in checked studies, under half of the missing clones stem from an unresolved V gene, and the remainder is unexplained. V, J and clone size are those of that table, while D and trimming were read from the DNA. The sample yields around 90,000 clones; more than 75% were counted once. Of the sample, about 1.7% is held by the ten largest clones.

Untouched CD4+ T cells were isolated from Ficoll-separated PBMC through negative selection with magnetic beads, and an average purity of 97.7% was reached. Untouched CD4+ T cells were isolated from Ficoll-separated PBMC with magnetic beads, reaching around 98% purity with negligible CD8+ contamination. Donors were three healthy blood donors whose buffy coats supplied peripheral blood mononuclear cells. Each of the three donors was CMV seronegative. The DNeasy Blood & Tissue Kit was used for extraction of genomic DNA. For each subject, genomic DNA from sorted CD137+CD4+ cells and from pre-culture CD4+ baseline samples underwent TCRB sequencing. This entry comes from a study of T cell repertoires and HLA-DP antigens (dated by TCRdb to 2016 to 2018). Turning to the overall study: An in vitro model of CD4+ T cell alloreactivity against allogeneic HLA-DP presented by transduced HeLa cells was used in the study. The two alloantigens modelled structurally similar versus dissimilar alloantigens, differing from self at one and ten peptide-binding groove amino acids, respectively. The three donors, two male and one female, ranged from the 18-to-29 to the 60-to-69 age band. An average DNA input of about 210 ng was used for sorted CD137+CD4+ samples, compared with about 1,200 ng for pre-culture CD4+ samples. On the study overall, not on this receptor specifically: Sorted CD137+ cells showed similar clonality against both alloantigens (about 0.36), much higher than the clonality of pre-culture samples (roughly 0.04). Limitations were identified as the inclusion of only a few donors, the use of a non-physiological HeLa antigen-presenting system, and the use of total CD4+ responder cells. Naive and memory CD4+ repertoires were not analysed separately. Average cumulative frequency of clones undetected before culture was approximately 40% against one allele and approximately 55% against the other.

CDR1 and CDR2 were assigned from the germline V gene as MDHEN and SYDVKM. From cysteine to phenylalanine, the CDR3 is 10 amino acids long. The read is trimmed to its CDR3 DNA, 30 bases read in frame from base 1. The chain is made from TRBV28 and TRBJ1-2, with 7 bases in between that match TRBD1. This receptor was taken from a man between 45 and 60 years old in good health and CMV-seronegative. Input material: CD4+ T cells from PBMCs. The CDR3: CATGPYGYTF. The nucleotide sequence reads TGTGCGACAGGGCCCTATGGCTACACCTTC.